This entry features one TCR beta chain sequence. This sample was taken from a study of blood T cell repertoires in COVID-19. About the study: Sources were T cells, B-cell-depleted T cells, or PBMCs; the material itself was cDNA or gDNA.

Data came from immunoSEQ multiplex PCR; TCRdb stores just in-frame clones and leaves some out. The repertoire includes around 260,000 clones, roughly 89% of them detected once, and around 0.84% sits in the top ten. The germline V gene has CDR1 SGHDT and CDR2 YYEEEE. Losses at the gene ends were 4 bases for V and 3 bases for J; bases not matched to a gene: 11. The CDR3 sequence is 16 residues long. The sequencing input was peripheral blood. The gene calls are TRBV5-6 and TRBJ2-7, with 9 bases fitting TRBD1. This TCR derives from a man in his thirties or forties with acute or convalescent COVID-19. The CDR3 loop is CASSTRLRGQGYEQYF. The CDR3 DNA follows: TGTGCCAGCAGCACCAGATTAAGGGGACAGGGCTACGAGCAGTACTTC. Looking up the rest from reference TRBV5-6 and TRBJ2-7 gives the full variable domain: DAGVTQSPTHLIKTRGQQVTLRCSPKSGHDTVSWYQQALGQGPQFIFQYYEEEERQRGNFPDRFSGHQFPNYSSELNVNALLLGDSALYLCASSTRLRGQGYEQYFGPGTRLTVT.